The rows below give T cell receptor beta chains drawn from one sample of a study of T cell responses to AZD1222 COVID-19 vaccine. Here immunoSEQ multiplex PCR was the method, and the copy in TCRdb shows in-frame clones only, minus some. This table has about 180,000 clones, approximately 92% appearing once. This specimen was peripheral blood, taken 28 days after the second dose of the MenACWY control vaccine. These receptors came from an adult who received the MenACWY meningococcal vaccine as a control. Each CDR3 is given with its conserved first and last residue. A D gene is named only where the DNA matches it firmly. For some rows the clone size is stated as once, few or many, or as a class when expanded; others skip it.

size: .
D: TRBD1
J: TRBJ1-3
V: TRBV18
CDR3: CASSPSAGGSSGNTIYF
DNA: TGTGCCAGCTCACCCTCGGCAGGGGGAAGCTCTGGAAACACCATATATTTT

size: once
D: TRBD2
J: TRBJ2-3
V: TRBV9
CDR3: CASSVAGGGLTDTQYF
DNA: TGTGCCAGCAGCGTAGCGGGGGGGGGACTCACAGATACGCAGTATTTT

size: once
D: .
J: TRBJ1-1
V: TRBV5-5
CDR3: CASSLLVLPNTEAFF
DNA: TGTGCCAGCAGCTTGTTGGTGCTGCCGAACACTGAAGCTTTCTTT

size: .
D: .
J: TRBJ2-5
V: TRBV3-1/TRBV3-2
CDR3: CASYRAGGETQYF
DNA: TGTGCCAGCTACCGAGCGGGTGGAGAGACCCAGTACTTC

size: .
D: .
J: TRBJ1-1
V: TRBV3-1/TRBV3-2
CDR3: CASSQVTGEAFF
DNA: TGTGCCAGCAGCCAAGTCACAGGGGAAGCTTTCTTT

size: .
D: .
J: TRBJ1-2
V: TRBV7-3
CDR3: CASSSDVRIYGYTF
DNA: TGTGCCAGCAGCTCAGACGTCCGGATCTATGGCTACACCTTC

size: .
D: .
J: TRBJ1-6
V: TRBV6-2/TRBV6-3
CDR3: CASSSGEVGVSPLHF
DNA: TGTGCCAGCAGTTCGGGAGAAGTAGGGGTTTCACCCCTCCACTTT

size: .
D: .
J: TRBJ1-2
V: TRBV6-8
CDR3: CASREPRGYTNYGYTF
DNA: TGTGCCAGCAGGGAACCAAGGGGTTACACTAACTATGGCTACACCTTC

size: .
D: TRBD1
J: TRBJ1-4
V: TRBV27
CDR3: CASRLQGATNEKLFF
DNA: TGTGCCAGCAGGCTACAGGGGGCAACTAATGAAAAACTGTTTTTT

size: .
D: .
J: TRBJ1-2
V: TRBV4-1
CDR3: CASSQEVAAPIYGYTF
DNA: TGCGCCAGCAGCCAAGAAGTTGCGGCACCGATCTATGGCTACACCTTC

size: .
D: .
J: TRBJ1-6
V: TRBV7-2
CDR3: CATTTNGHTFNSPLHF
DNA: TGTGCCACCACTACTAACGGACATACTTTTAATTCACCCCTCCACTTT

size: once
D: .
J: TRBJ2-5
V: TRBV28
CDR3: CATSRVGQETQYF
DNA: TGTGCCACCAGCAGGGTGGGGCAAGAGACCCAGTACTTC

size: .
D: TRBD2
J: TRBJ2-1
V: TRBV5-1
CDR3: CASSSMATTSGGAGEQFF
DNA: TGCGCCAGCAGCTCAATGGCGACGACTAGCGGGGGGGCCGGGGAGCAGTTCTTC

size: .
D: .
J: TRBJ1-5
V: TRBV2
CDR3: CATGGYSGNQPQHF
DNA: TGTGCCACCGGGGGGTATTCGGGCAATCAGCCCCAGCATTTT

size: .
D: .
J: TRBJ1-5
V: TRBV12-3/TRBV12-4
CDR3: CASNRPPQPQHF
DNA: TGTGCCAGCAACCGCCCCCCTCAGCCCCAGCATTTT

size: .
D: .
J: TRBJ1-2
V: TRBV11-2
CDR3: CASSSVPNRHRNTF
DNA: TGTGCCAGCAGCTCAGTCCCTAACCGACATAGGAACACCTTC

size: .
D: .
J: TRBJ2-7
V: TRBV29-1
CDR3: CSVGRNRDYEQYF
DNA: TGCAGCGTTGGCCGGAACAGGGACTACGAGCAGTACTTC

size: .
D: .
J: TRBJ1-4
V: TRBV18
CDR3: CASSLRVNEKLFF
DNA: TGTGCCAGCTCCCTCCGGGTAAATGAAAAACTGTTTTTT

size: once
D: .
J: TRBJ1-4
V: TRBV14
CDR3: CASSQDLEGELFF
DNA: TGTGCCAGCAGCCAAGATCTTGAAGGAGAACTGTTTTTT

size: .
D: .
J: TRBJ1-2
V: TRBV30
CDR3: CAWSRGAGDNYGYTF
DNA: TGTGCCTGGAGTCGTGGGGCAGGGGATAACTATGGCTACACCTTC

size: few
D: .
J: TRBJ1-1
V: TRBV7-9
CDR3: CASSLKDYTEAFF
DNA: TGTGCCAGCAGCTTGAAGGACTACACTGAAGCTTTCTTT

size: .
D: .
J: TRBJ1-6
V: TRBV25-1
CDR3: CASRDTGRDSPLHF
DNA: TGTGCCAGCAGAGATACAGGGAGAGATTCACCCCTCCACTTT

size: .
D: .
J: TRBJ2-1
V: TRBV10-1
CDR3: CASSRARRYNEQFF
DNA: TGCGCCAGCAGTAGGGCGCGGAGATACAATGAGCAGTTCTTC

size: .
D: .
J: TRBJ2-1
V: TRBV28
CDR3: CASSLRTGNYNEQFF
DNA: TGTGCCAGCAGTTTGCGGACCGGGAACTACAATGAGCAGTTCTTC

size: .
D: .
J: TRBJ1-1
V: TRBV7-9
CDR3: CASSLIRGVSGEAFF
DNA: TGTGCCAGCAGCTTAATAAGGGGGGTTTCCGGTGAAGCTTTCTTT